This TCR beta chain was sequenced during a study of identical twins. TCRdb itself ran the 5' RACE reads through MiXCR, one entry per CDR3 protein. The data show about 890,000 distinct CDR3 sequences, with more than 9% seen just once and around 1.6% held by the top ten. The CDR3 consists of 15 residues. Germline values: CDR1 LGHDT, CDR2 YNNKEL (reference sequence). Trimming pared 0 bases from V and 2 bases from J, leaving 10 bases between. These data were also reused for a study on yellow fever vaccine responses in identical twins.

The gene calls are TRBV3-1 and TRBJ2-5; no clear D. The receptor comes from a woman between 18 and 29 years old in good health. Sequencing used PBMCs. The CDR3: CASSQDFTAQETQYF. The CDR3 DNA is TGTGCCAGCAGCCAAGATTTCACAGCACAAGAGACCCAGTACTTC.